Listed below are T cell receptor beta chains from one sample, sequenced in a study of cytomegalovirus exposure and HLA in healthy donors. TCRdb's copy holds only in-frame clones and misses some; the assay was immunoSEQ multiplex PCR. This table has 150,000 to 200,000 clones, roughly 80% appearing once. Sequencing was performed on PBMCs. These receptors were taken from a woman aged 18 to 35 in good health and CMV-seronegative. CDR3s leave out the opening cysteine and the closing phenylalanine or tryptophan. Only part of the rows carry a size: once, few, many, or a class if the clone is expanded.

J: TRBJ2-1; V: TRBV11-2; size: once; CDR3: ASSLDNTLAGWQGYNEQF
J: TRBJ1-1; V: TRBV4-1; size: -; CDR3: ASSQDPRAGEGQNTEAF
J: TRBJ2-5; V: TRBV5-1; size: -; CDR3: ASSLAAGDRETQY
J: TRBJ2-3; V: TRBV7-2; size: -; CDR3: ASTTGLAGGAQY
J: TRBJ2-7; V: TRBV19; size: -; CDR3: ASSKGLAGVSTYEQY
J: TRBJ1-1; V: TRBV25-1; size: -; CDR3: ASRGGSPQRTEAF
J: TRBJ1-2; V: TRBV10-3; size: -; CDR3: AISEPDSRCHT
J: TRBJ2-7; V: TRBV7-6; size: -; CDR3: ASSSDPGQEYYEQY
J: TRBJ2-4; V: TRBV6-1; size: -; CDR3: ASRPNRRQGDIQY
J: TRBJ2-1; V: TRBV9; size: -; CDR3: ASSVVEGTEQF
J: -; V: TRBV6-5; size: -; CDR3: ASRPLRDSRYEQY
J: TRBJ2-5; V: TRBV14; size: -; CDR3: ASSQGYFGGPETQY
J: TRBJ1-5; V: TRBV30; size: -; CDR3: AWSVQAGGNQPQH
J: TRBJ2-7; V: TRBV28; size: -; CDR3: ASRTGGALYEQY
J: TRBJ2-3; V: TRBV4-2; size: -; CDR3: ASSQEMAGGTDTQY
J: -; V: TRBV27; size: -; CDR3: ASGPEGSHEQY
J: TRBJ2-3; V: TRBV30; size: -; CDR3: AWSTGITDTQY
J: TRBJ2-2; V: TRBV28; size: -; CDR3: ASSLYPGPGGFSGELF
J: TRBJ2-7; V: TRBV18; size: -; CDR3: ASSPGLEAYEQY
J: TRBJ2-3; V: TRBV10-2; size: -; CDR3: ASKSGRGGHTDTQY
J: TRBJ2-2; V: TRBV9; size: -; CDR3: ASSGGLAGADTGELF
J: -; V: TRBV5-4; size: -; CDR3: ASSSLAGRASGYEQY
J: TRBJ1-1; V: TRBV7-2; size: -; CDR3: ASSLQGNTEAF
J: TRBJ1-2; V: TRBV7-9; size: -; CDR3: ASSHIQGFYGYT
J: TRBJ2-3; V: TRBV19; size: -; CDR3: ASSTDPTSGGADTQY
J: TRBJ2-1; V: TRBV28; size: -; CDR3: ASSSSGTGSYNEQF
J: TRBJ2-7; V: TRBV28; size: once; CDR3: ASSFLTGATRYEQY